This TCR beta chain was observed in a study of shared clonotypes between healthy human individuals. Whole-study context: The donors, a couple of women and three men, were aged 18 to 49. Donors had three CD4 naive, three CD4 memory, two CD8 naive and one CD8 memory plate apiece.

This clone was counted a single time. Genomic DNA per cell subset filled all wells of several immunoSEQ plates. The assay was immunoSEQ multiplex PCR, and TCRdb's table has in-frame clones only and misses some. The sample has about 680,000 clones, about three quarters seen once. The ends lost 0 bases at V and 6 bases at J; junction bases unmatched: 8. Germline V gene sequence: CDR1 SGHRS, CDR2 YFSETQ. This CDR3 contains 16 residues. The clonotype was recovered from a woman younger than 45 in good health. The sequenced material came from memory CD4+ T cells sorted from blood. Regarding subset: CD45RA-negative fraction. The chain couples TRBV5-1 to TRBJ2-1, with TRBD2 matching 8 bases. The CDR3 sequence: CASSLEGTSRVNEQFF. The CDR3 DNA is TGCGCCAGCAGCTTGGAGGGGACTAGTAGGGTCAATGAGCAGTTCTTC.